The sequence of this T cell receptor beta chain was determined in a study of radiotherapy plus CTLA-4 blockade in lung cancer. Germline V gene lookup returns CDR1 SNHLY and CDR2 FYNNEI. CDR3 size: 13 residues. The germline V and J ends were trimmed by 7 bases and 3 bases, with 13 bases remaining between them. The method was immunoSEQ multiplex PCR; TCRdb's version includes in-frame clones alone and lacks a portion of them. The profile shows roughly 100,000 clones, 80% to 85% of them singletons. This clone was detected once. The rearrangement links TRBV2 to TRBJ2-7; perhaps TRBD1 as D (6 bases). The sequence derives from a human donor with non-small cell lung cancer who had a partial response to radiotherapy plus ipilimumab. The source was peripheral blood, collected from a patient treated with radiotherapy plus ipilimumab. For the CDR3, the DNA is TGTGCCAGCATGGTCACCAGGGGCTACGAGCAGTACTTC. Translation gives CASMVTRGYEQYF.